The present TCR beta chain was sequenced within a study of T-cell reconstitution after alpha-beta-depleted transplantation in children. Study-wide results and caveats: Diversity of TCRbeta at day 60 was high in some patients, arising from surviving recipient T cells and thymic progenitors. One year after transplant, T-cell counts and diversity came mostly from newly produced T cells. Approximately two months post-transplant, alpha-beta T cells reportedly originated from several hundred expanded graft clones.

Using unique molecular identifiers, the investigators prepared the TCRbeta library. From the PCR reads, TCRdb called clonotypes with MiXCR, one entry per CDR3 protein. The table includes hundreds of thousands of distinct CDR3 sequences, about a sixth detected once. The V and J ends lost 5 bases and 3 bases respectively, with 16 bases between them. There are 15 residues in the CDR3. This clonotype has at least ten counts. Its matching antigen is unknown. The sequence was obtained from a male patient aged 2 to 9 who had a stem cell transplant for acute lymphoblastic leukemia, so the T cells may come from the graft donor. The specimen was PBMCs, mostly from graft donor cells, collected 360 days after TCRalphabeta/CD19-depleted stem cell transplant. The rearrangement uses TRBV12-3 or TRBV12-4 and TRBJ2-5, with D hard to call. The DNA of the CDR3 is TGTGCCAGCAGTCCGCGATGGTCTGCGAAAGAGACCCAGTACTTC. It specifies CASSPRWSAKETQYF.